The subject of this entry is one T cell receptor (beta chain). Its target antigen remains unknown. Base qualities are not recorded, but no much larger clone differs from it by a single base. Instrument on record: Illumina HiSeq 2500. Quantitative 5'-RACE with molecular barcodes was the method used to prepare the TCR beta libraries. In the original analysis: A new computational method based on a probabilistic model of VDJ rearrangement was used to identify disease-linked TCR variants. Using fastp trimming at Q25 and MiXCR clonotype assembly, TCRdb reanalyzed the public sequencing data and kept in-frame beta chains. For every CDR3 protein sequence, its rows merge into one entry that carries the most common genes and DNA. The V and J calls come from TCRdb's annotation, not from the publication. In this sample the table shows 380,000 or so distinct CDR3 sequences, 20% to 25% of which occur a single time. The leading ten clones occupy around 13% of the sample.

From its cysteine to its phenylalanine, the CDR3 spans 15 amino acids. Here the CDR3 DNA is all that survives: 45 bases in frame from base 1. CDR1 and CDR2 are read off the germline V gene as MNHEY and SVGEGT. V ends up 8 bases short and J 3 bases short, with an unmatched junction base count of 7. The sample comes from a study of CD8 T cells in ankylosing spondylitis (dated by TCRdb to the late 2010s). As for the study more broadly: The study set out to find disease-linked TCR variants by profiling T cell receptor beta repertoires in ankylosing spondylitis patients and healthy donors. In total, the full study cohort was made up of nearly 110 healthy donors and 25 ankylosing spondylitis patients. Samples of peripheral blood were taken, and for ankylosing spondylitis patients, synovial fluid was collected as well.

Study-wide conclusions, independent of this receptor: According to the report, matched synovial fluid samples from ankylosing spondylitis patients were significantly enriched for the disease-linked clones. The disease-linked clones had a CD8+ phenotype and were found at relatively low frequencies in peripheral blood. A TCR beta motif of 8 or 9 highly homologous amino acid variants appeared characteristic of blood from ankylosing spondylitis patients. Some motif variants had previously been reported in the synovial fluid and blood of reactive arthritis patients, which suggests shared mechanisms of disease initiation.

The specimen was blood, either unsorted or a sorted T cell fraction (not recorded which). The rearranged segments are TRBV6-2 or TRBV6-3 and TRBJ2-5; TRBD2 aligns with 12 central bases. The sequence came from a male donor with ankylosing spondylitis or in good health (not recorded which). The CDR3 region: CASWLAGGAKETQYF. In nucleotides, the sequence is TGTGCCAGCTGGCTAGCGGGGGGGGCAAAAGAGACCCAGTACTTC.